This T cell receptor (beta chain) is from a study of technical replicates of blood from several donors. The germline V and J ends were trimmed by 4 bases and 7 bases, with 11 bases remaining between them. The CDR3 contains 12 residues. Germline loops: CDR1 MNHNS, CDR2 SASEGT. Libraries were prepared by immunoSEQ multiplex PCR; TCRdb keeps only in-frame clonotypes and omits some of them. The table includes about 60,000 clones, 85% to 90% detected once. The TCR originated in a human donor in good health. Some clones in this sample may be carry-over from other donors' samples. Sequencing was performed on PBMCs. The V call is TRBV6-1, the J call TRBJ2-7; D unclear. The CDR3 DNA follows: TGTGCCAGCAGTGTCCCCCCTCGGGAGCAGTACTTC. Translated: CASSVPPREQYF.